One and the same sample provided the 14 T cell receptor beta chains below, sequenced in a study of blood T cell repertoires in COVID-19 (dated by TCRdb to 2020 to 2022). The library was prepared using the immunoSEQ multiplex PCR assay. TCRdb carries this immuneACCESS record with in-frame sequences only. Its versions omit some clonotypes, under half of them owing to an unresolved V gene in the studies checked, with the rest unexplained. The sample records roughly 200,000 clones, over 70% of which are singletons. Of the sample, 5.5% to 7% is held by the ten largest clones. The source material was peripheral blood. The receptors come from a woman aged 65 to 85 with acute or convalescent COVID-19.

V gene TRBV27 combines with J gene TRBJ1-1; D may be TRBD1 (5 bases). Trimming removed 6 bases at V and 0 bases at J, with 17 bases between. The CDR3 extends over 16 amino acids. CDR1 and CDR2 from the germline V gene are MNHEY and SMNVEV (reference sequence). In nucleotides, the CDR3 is TGTGCCAGCAGCCGAGGGGACTACACTATGAACACTGAAGCTTTCTTT. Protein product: CASSRGDYTMNTEAFF.

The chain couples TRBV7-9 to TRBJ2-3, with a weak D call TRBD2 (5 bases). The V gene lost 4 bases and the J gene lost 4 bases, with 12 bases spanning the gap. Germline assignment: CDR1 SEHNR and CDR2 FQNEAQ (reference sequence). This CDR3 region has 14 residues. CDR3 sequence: CASSWNSVPDTQYF. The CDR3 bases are TGTGCCAGCAGCTGGAATAGCGTACCAGATACGCAGTATTTT.

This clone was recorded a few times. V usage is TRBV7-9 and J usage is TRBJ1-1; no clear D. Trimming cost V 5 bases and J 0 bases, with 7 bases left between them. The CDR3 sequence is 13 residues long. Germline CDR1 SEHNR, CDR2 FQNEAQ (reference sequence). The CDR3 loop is CASSPQLNTEAFF. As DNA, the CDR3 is TGTGCCAGCAGCCCACAGCTGAACACTGAAGCTTTCTTT.

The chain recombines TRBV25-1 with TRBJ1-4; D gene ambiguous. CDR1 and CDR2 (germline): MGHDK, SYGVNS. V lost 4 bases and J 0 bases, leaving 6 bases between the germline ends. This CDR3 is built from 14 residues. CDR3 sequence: CASSGWPTNEKLFF. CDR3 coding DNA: TGTGCCAGCAGTGGGTGGCCAACTAATGAAAAACTGTTTTTT.

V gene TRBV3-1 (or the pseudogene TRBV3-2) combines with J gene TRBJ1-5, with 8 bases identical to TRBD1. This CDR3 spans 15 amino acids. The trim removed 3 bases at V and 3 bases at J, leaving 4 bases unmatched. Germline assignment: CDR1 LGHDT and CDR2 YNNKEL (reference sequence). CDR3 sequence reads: CASSQSTGANQPQHF. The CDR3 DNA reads TGTGCCAGCAGCCAGTCGACAGGGGCCAATCAGCCCCAGCATTTT.

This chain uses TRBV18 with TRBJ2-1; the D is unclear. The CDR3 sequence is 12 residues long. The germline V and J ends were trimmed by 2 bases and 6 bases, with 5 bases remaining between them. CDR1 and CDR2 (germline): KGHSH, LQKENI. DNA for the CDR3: TGTGCCAGCTCACCAATTCTCAATGAGCAGTTCTTC. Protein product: CASSPILNEQFF.

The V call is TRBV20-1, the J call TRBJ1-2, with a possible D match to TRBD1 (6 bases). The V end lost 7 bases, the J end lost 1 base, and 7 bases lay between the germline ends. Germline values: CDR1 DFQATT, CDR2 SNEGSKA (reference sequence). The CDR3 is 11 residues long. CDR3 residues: CSGQDNYGYTF. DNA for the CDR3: TGCAGTGGACAGGATAACTATGGCTACACCTTC.

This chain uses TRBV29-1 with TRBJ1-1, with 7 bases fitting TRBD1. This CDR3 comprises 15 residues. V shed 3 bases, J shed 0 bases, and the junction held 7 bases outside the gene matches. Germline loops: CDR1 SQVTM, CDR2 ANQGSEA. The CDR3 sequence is CSVDSAGGMNTEAFF. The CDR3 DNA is TGCAGCGTTGATTCGGCAGGGGGAATGAACACTGAAGCTTTCTTT.

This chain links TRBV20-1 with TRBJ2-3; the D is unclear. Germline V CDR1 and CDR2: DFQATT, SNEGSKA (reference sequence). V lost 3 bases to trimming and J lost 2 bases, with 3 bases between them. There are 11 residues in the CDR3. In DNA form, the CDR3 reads TGCAGTGCTAGCTACACAGATACGCAGTATTTT. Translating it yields CSASYTDTQYF.

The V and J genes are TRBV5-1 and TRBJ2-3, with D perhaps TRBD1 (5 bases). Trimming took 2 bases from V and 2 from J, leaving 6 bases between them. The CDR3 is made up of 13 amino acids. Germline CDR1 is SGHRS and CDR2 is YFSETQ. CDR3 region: CASSLQDTDTQYF. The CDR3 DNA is TGCGCCAGCAGCTTACAGGACACAGATACGCAGTATTTT.

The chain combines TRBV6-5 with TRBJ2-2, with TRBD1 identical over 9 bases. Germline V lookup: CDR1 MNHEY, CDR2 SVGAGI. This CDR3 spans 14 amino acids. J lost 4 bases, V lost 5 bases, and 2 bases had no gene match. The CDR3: CASSRTGVTGELFF. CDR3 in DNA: TGTGCCAGCAGTCGGACAGGGGTCACCGGGGAGCTGTTTTTT.

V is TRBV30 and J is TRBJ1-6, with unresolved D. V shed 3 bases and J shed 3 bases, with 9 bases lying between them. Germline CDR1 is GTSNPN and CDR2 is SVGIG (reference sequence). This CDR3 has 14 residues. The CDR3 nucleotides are TGTGCCTGGAGGATGCGGGGCTATAATTCACCCCTCCACTTT. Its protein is CAWRMRGYNSPLHF.

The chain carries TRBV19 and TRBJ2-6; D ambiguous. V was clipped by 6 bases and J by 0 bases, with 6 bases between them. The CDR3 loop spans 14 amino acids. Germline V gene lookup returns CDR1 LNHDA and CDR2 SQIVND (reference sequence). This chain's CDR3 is CASSPFSGANVLTF. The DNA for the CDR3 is TGTGCCAGTAGCCCCTTCTCTGGGGCCAACGTCCTGACTTTC.

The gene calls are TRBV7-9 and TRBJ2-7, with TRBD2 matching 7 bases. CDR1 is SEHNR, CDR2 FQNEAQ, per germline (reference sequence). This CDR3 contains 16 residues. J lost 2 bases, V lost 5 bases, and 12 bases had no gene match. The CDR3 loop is CASSLRQGLDPYEQYF. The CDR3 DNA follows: TGTGCCAGCAGCCTAAGGCAAGGACTAGACCCCTACGAGCAGTACTTC. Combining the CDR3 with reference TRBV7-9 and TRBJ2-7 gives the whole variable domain DTGVSQNPRHKITKRGQNVTFRCDPISEHNRLYWYRQTLGQGPEFLTYFQNEAQLEKSRLLSDRFSAERPKGSFSTLEIQRTEQGDSAMYLCASSLRQGLDPYEQYFGPGTRLTVT.